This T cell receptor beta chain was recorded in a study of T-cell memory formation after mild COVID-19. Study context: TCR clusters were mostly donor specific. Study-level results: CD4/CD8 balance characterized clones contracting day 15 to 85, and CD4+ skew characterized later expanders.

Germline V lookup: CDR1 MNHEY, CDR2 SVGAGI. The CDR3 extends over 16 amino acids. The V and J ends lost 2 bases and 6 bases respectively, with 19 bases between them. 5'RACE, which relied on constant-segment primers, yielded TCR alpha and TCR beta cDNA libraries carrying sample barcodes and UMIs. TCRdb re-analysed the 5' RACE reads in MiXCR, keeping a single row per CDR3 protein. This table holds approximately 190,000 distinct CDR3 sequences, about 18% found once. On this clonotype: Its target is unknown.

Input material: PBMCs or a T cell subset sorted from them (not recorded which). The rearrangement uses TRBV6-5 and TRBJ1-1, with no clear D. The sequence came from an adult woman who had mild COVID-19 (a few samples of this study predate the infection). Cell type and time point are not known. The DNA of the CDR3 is TGTGCCAGCAGTTACGAGTATGTGTGGGGTTCTGCTGAAGCTTTCTTT. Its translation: CASSYEYVWGSAEAFF.